A single sample gave rise to the 12 T cell receptor beta chains below, sequenced in a study of blood T cell repertoires in COVID-19. The repertoire was sequenced with immunoSEQ multiplex PCR; TCRdb's copy has only in-frame clones and lacks some. The data show roughly 150,000 clones, with around 87% seen just once and around 5% held by the top ten. The source material was peripheral blood. Receptors were obtained from a human donor in a cohort sampled during active COVID-19.

The CDR3, as DNA: TGTGCCAGCAGGATGGACAGATACAATGAGCAGTTCTTC. As protein: CASRMDRYNEQFF. The gene calls are TRBV2 and TRBJ2-1; D possibly corresponds to TRBD1 (6 bases). Germline CDR1 reads SNHLY; CDR2 reads FYNNEI. Trimming removed 6 bases from V and 4 bases from J, with 10 bases in between. The CDR3 length is 13 residues. The whole variable domain, filled in from reference TRBV2 and TRBJ2-1, reads EPEVTQTPSHQVTQMGQEVILRCVPISNHLYFYWYRQILGQKVEFLVSFYNNEISEKSEIFDDQFSVERPDGSNFTLKIRSTKLEDSAMYFCASRMDRYNEQFFGPGTRLTVL.

The chain carries TRBV28 and TRBJ2-3, with 7 bases that match TRBD1. J gave up 6 bases and V 3 bases, and 15 bases lay outside the gene matches. The CDR3 is made up of 17 amino acids. Germline V gives CDR1 MDHEN, CDR2 SYDVKM. CDR3 in DNA: TGTGCCAGCAGTTTCGCAGGGGGTATGATAAGTAAGGATACGCAGTATTTT. Protein product: CASSFAGGMISKDTQYF.

J is TRBJ2-1 and V is TRBV19, with D possibly matching TRBD2 (5 bases). This CDR3 region has 15 residues. Per germline, CDR1 LNHDA and CDR2 SQIVND (reference sequence). With 3 bases removed from V and 0 bases from J, the gap between germline ends came to 9 bases. In nucleotides, the CDR3 is TGTGCCAGTAGTATGTCGGGAAGCTCCTACAATGAGCAGTTCTTC. Its protein is CASSMSGSSYNEQFF.

V gene TRBV28 combines with J gene TRBJ2-3, with 12 bases lining up with TRBD2. In germline, CDR1 is MDHEN, CDR2 SYDVKM. This CDR3 contains 17 residues. V lost 8 bases and J lost 1; bases outside the gene matches: 10. The CDR3 DNA is TGTGCCAGCTGGACGACTAGCGGGGGAAAAGGCACAGATACGCAGTATTTT. This translates into CASWTTSGGKGTDTQYF.

V usage is TRBV9 and J usage is TRBJ2-1; TRBD2 might be the D (5 bases). V lost 0 bases and J 0 bases, leaving 10 bases between the germline ends. CDR3 size: 16 residues. The germline CDR1 and CDR2 sequences are SGDLS and YYNGEE. The CDR3 DNA reads TGTGCCAGCAGCGTAGCTAGCCGAAGCTCCTACAATGAGCAGTTCTTC. Its translation: CASSVASRSSYNEQFF.

The J gene is TRBJ1-3, the V gene TRBV4-2; D ambiguous. The V end was cut by 0 bases, the J end by 2 bases, with 14 bases between. Germline assignment: CDR1 LGHNA and CDR2 YNFKEQ. This CDR3 is 17 amino acids long. In nucleotides, the CDR3 is TGTGCCAGCAGCCAAGATTGGAGGACCAGTACTGGAAACACCATATATTTT. It specifies CASSQDWRTSTGNTIYF.

This chain links TRBV24-1 with TRBJ1-1; the D gene is possibly TRBD1 (5 bases). The CDR3 has 13 residues. The V gene lost 4 bases and the J gene lost 4 bases, with 9 bases spanning the gap. Germline CDR1 KGHDR, CDR2 SFDVKD. For the CDR3, the DNA is TGTGCCACCAGTGACCCGGGGGGCACTGAAGCTTTCTTT. The encoded protein is CATSDPGGTEAFF.

V is TRBV5-6 and J is TRBJ1-5; 10 bases line up with TRBD1. Germline-derived CDR1 and CDR2 are SGHDT and YYEEEE. V lost 0 bases to trimming and J lost 7 bases; unmatched junction nucleotides: 7. The CDR3 is made up of 16 amino acids. The chain's CDR3 is CASSLEGTGVRQPQHF. CDR3 DNA: TGTGCCAGCAGCTTGGAGGGGACAGGGGTCAGGCAGCCCCAGCATTTT.

The genes are TRBV6-6 and TRBJ2-2; D is perhaps TRBD2 (5 bases). The V gene lost 1 base and the J gene lost 6 bases, with 9 bases spanning the gap. Germline V lookup: CDR1 MNHNY, CDR2 SVGAGI (reference sequence). The CDR3 runs to 14 residues. The CDR3 bases are TGTGCCAGCAGTTACTGGACTGGAGCCGGGGAGCTGTTTTTT. Its protein product is CASSYWTGAGELFF.

This chain joins TRBV7-9 and TRBJ2-2; 8 bases fit TRBD1. Germline lookup yields CDR1 SEHNR and CDR2 FQNEAQ (reference sequence). The ends lost 5 bases at V and 5 bases at J; junction bases unmatched: 7. This CDR3 is built from 15 residues. This CDR3 is CASSPDRVATGELFF. Written as DNA, the CDR3 is TGTGCCAGCAGCCCGGACAGGGTTGCGACCGGGGAGCTGTTTTTT.

The chain uses TRBV30 and TRBJ1-5; D may be TRBD1 (6 bases). Per the germline V gene, CDR1 is GTSNPN and CDR2 is SVGIG (reference sequence). Trimming stripped 4 bases from V and 1 base from J, with 17 bases between. The CDR3 has 16 residues. The DNA for the CDR3 is TGTGCCTGGACCAAAGTAGGGGGATTGAGCAATCAGCCCCAGCATTTT. Translated: CAWTKVGGLSNQPQHF.

The V gene is TRBV27, the J gene TRBJ2-5; D may be TRBD1 (6 bases). Trimming left V 4 bases short and J 5 bases short, with 8 bases between. Per germline, CDR1 MNHEY and CDR2 SMNVEV (reference sequence). CDR3 length equals 12 residues. CDR3 amino acids: CASSYQGETQYF. In DNA, the CDR3 is TGTGCCAGCAGTTACCAGGGGGAGACCCAGTACTTC.